The sequence of this T cell receptor beta chain was determined in a study of T-cell memory formation after mild COVID-19. This clonotype was counted ten times or more. Its antigen is still unknown. Study-level results: Most CD4+ clones that shrank were in CM and EM, while CD8+ ones turned up in EMRA. Balance between CD4 and CD8 was seen in clones contracting day 15 to 85, and a CD4+ lean was seen in later expanders. Memory from before infection featured some responding clones, which suggests cross-reactive memory joined.

TCRdb reprocessed the 5' RACE reads with MiXCR, giving one entry per CDR3 protein. In the table there are about 290,000 distinct CDR3 sequences, 15% to 20% of which are singletons. The length of the CDR3 is 11 residues. Looked up from germline, CDR1 is SGHRS and CDR2 is YFSETQ. The germline V and J ends were trimmed by 2 bases and 6 bases, with 4 bases remaining between them. This chain joins TRBV5-1 and TRBJ2-3, with D hard to call. This TCR was sampled from a man aged 18 to 35 who had mild COVID-19 (a few samples of this study predate the infection). Cell type and time point are not known. Sequenced: PBMCs or a T cell subset sorted from them (not recorded which). The CDR3 DNA follows: TGCGCCAGCAGCTTAGAGGATACGCAGTATTTT. Its protein is CASSLEDTQYF.